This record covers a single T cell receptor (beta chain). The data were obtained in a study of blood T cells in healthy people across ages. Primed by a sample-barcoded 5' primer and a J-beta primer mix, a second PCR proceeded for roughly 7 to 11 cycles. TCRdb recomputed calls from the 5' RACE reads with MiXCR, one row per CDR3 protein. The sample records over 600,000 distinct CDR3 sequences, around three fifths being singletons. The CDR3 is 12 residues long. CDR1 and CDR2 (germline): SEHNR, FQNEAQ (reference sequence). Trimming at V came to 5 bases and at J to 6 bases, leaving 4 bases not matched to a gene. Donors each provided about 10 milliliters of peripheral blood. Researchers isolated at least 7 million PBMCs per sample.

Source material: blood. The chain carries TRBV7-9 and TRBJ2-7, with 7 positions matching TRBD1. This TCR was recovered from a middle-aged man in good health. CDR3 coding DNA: TGTGCCAGCAGCATGGACAGGTCCGAGCAGTACTTC. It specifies CASSMDRSEQYF. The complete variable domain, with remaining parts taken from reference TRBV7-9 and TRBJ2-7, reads DTGVSQNPRHKITKRGQNVTFRCDPISEHNRLYWYRQTLGQGPEFLTYFQNEAQLEKSRLLSDRFSAERPKGSFSTLEIQRTEQGDSAMYLCASSMDRSEQYFGPGTRLTVT.